One sample yielded the 30 T cell receptor beta chains listed below, sequenced in a study of early T cells in non-severe SARS-CoV-2 infection. TCRdb ran MiXCR on the 5' RACE reads and lists one entry per CDR3 protein. The table has about 81,000 distinct CDR3 sequences, 5.5% to 7.5% seen once. Sequenced input: whole blood. Every receptor here comes from an adult who was a healthcare worker with PCR-confirmed SARS-CoV-2 infection or an uninfected control (not recorded which).

This sequence joins TRBV7-2 and TRBJ1-6, with D possibly TRBD1 on 5 matching bases. The length of the CDR3 is 14 residues. The V and J ends lost 1 base and 6 bases respectively, with 7 bases between them. Germline-derived CDR1 and CDR2 are SGHTA and FQGNSA. The chain's CDR3 is CASSLVGGNSPLHF. CDR3 coding DNA: TGTGCCAGCAGCTTAGTTGGGGGTAATTCACCCCTCCACTTT.

This clonotype was recorded many times. The rearrangement joins TRBV20-1 to TRBJ1-5; 8 bases fit TRBD1. V lost 3 bases to trimming and J lost 7 bases; unmatched junction nucleotides: 5. This CDR3 spans 13 amino acids. Germline V gene lookup returns CDR1 DFQATT and CDR2 SNEGSKA (reference sequence). The CDR3 DNA sequence: TGCAGTGCTAGGGACAGGGCCGTGCAGCCCCAGCATTTT. This sequence encodes CSARDRAVQPQHF.

The rearrangement joins TRBV12-3 or TRBV12-4 to TRBJ2-5; D is possibly TRBD1 (6 bases). Trimming shortened V by 6 bases and J by 2 bases, and 16 bases separated the two germline ends. The CDR3 has 15 amino acids. This CDR3 reads CASSLKGDPQETQYF. The CDR3 nucleotides are TGTGCCAGCAGCCTTAAGGGGGACCCTCAAGAGACCCAGTACTTC.

This clonotype was detected only a few times. The genes are TRBV6-1 and TRBJ1-4; D call uncertain. Trimming pared 0 bases from V and 0 bases from J, leaving 8 bases between. Germline CDR1 is MNHNS and CDR2 is SASEGT. The CDR3 is 16 amino acids. The CDR3 bases are TGTGCCAGCAGTGAAGCCGGGGTTACAACTAATGAAAAACTGTTTTTT. Its translation is CASSEAGVTTNEKLFF.

This clonotype was found many times. The chain combines TRBV29-1 with TRBJ1-2, with D unclear. Per germline, CDR1 SQVTM and CDR2 ANQGSEA. The CDR3 has 10 amino acids. The V and J ends lost 7 bases and 3 bases respectively, with 6 bases between them. In DNA, the CDR3 is TGCAGCGACGCAGACTATGGCTACACCTTC. It yields the protein CSDADYGYTF.

There are a few counts of this clonotype. The rearrangement uses TRBV4-1 and TRBJ2-6, with 10 bases matching TRBD1. The length of the CDR3 is 20 residues. Germline CDR1 and CDR2: MGHRA and YSYEKL. After removal of 4 bases from V and 0 bases from J, the junction contained 12 bases not matched to a gene. CDR3 sequence (DNA): TGCGCCAGCAGCCTAAGACAGGGGGCAAAACTCCACTCTGGGGCCAACGTCCTGACTTTC. Protein product: CASSLRQGAKLHSGANVLTF.

This clonotype was counted between two and nine times. The chain couples TRBV12-3 or TRBV12-4 to TRBJ2-2; D is perhaps TRBD2 (5 bases). Trimming removed 1 base at V and 3 bases at J, with 9 bases between. The CDR3 sequence is 15 residues long. The CDR3 region is CASSLGGVDTGELFF. The CDR3 DNA is TGTGCCAGCAGTTTAGGGGGAGTAGACACCGGGGAGCTGTTTTTT.

This chain connects TRBV4-3 to TRBJ2-2; 11 positions agree with TRBD2. The CDR3 loop spans 17 amino acids. CDR1 and CDR2 from the germline V gene are LGHNA and YSLEER. J was trimmed by 5 bases and V by 0 bases; bases with no gene match: 5. Written as DNA, the CDR3 is TGCGCCAGCAGCCAAGAATCTAGCGGGAGGAGGACCGGGGAGCTGTTTTTT. This translates into CASSQESSGRRTGELFF.

The chain joins TRBV3-1 to TRBJ1-1; TRBD1 might be the D (6 bases). Germline V CDR1 and CDR2: LGHDT, YNNKEL (reference sequence). V lost 8 bases, J lost 4 bases, and 20 bases lay in between. CDR3 length: 15 residues. The CDR3 DNA is TGTGCCAGCCTACCGACAGGACAGACCATCACTGAAGCTTTCTTT. This translates into CASLPTGQTITEAFF.

This clonotype was recorded at least ten times. The J gene is TRBJ1-2, the V gene TRBV6-2 or TRBV6-3, with no clear D. This CDR3 spans 16 amino acids. Trimming left V 2 bases short and J 8 bases short, with 21 bases between. Germline V gives CDR1 MNHEY, CDR2 SVGEGT. CDR3 loop: CASSYTVGFSPRGYTF. Written as DNA, the CDR3 is TGTGCCAGCAGTTACACCGTCGGGTTCAGCCCGAGGGGCTACACCTTC.

The rearrangement joins TRBV20-1 to TRBJ1-2, with TRBD1 identical over 8 bases. CDR1 and CDR2 (germline): DFQATT, SNEGSKA (reference sequence). The CDR3 totals 14 residues. The V and J ends lost 6 bases and 3 bases, in that order; junction bases with no gene match: 9. CDR3 sequence: CSAATQGADYGYTF. Written as DNA, the CDR3 is TGCAGTGCCGCTACGCAGGGGGCAGACTATGGCTACACCTTC.

The chain is built from TRBV4-2 and TRBJ2-7; TRBD2 might be the D (7 bases). The germline V gene encodes CDR1 LGHNA and CDR2 YNFKEQ. Trimming stripped 1 base from V and 2 bases from J, with 15 bases between. CDR3 size: 16 residues. In DNA form, the CDR3 reads TGTGCCAGCAGCCAAGCTTCAAGCGGGACACCCTACGAGCAGTACTTC. Its translation: CASSQASSGTPYEQYF.

This clonotype was observed many times. The V gene is TRBV20-1, the J gene TRBJ2-7; 7 positions agree with TRBD1. Germline V gives CDR1 DFQATT, CDR2 SNEGSKA (reference sequence). This CDR3 is built from 14 residues. Trimming at V came to 3 bases and at J to 6 bases, leaving 11 bases not matched to a gene. The CDR3 loop is CSARPHRGQLEQYF. CDR3 in DNA: TGCAGTGCTAGGCCGCACCGGGGACAGCTCGAGCAGTACTTC.

This clonotype was counted at least ten times. The chain uses TRBV7-8 and TRBJ2-7, with D possibly called TRBD1 or TRBD2 (5 bases each). V was clipped by 3 bases and J by 3 bases, with 12 bases between them. The length of the CDR3 is 14 residues. Germline V gene lookup returns CDR1 SGHVS and CDR2 FQNEAQ. Written as DNA, the CDR3 is TGTGCCAGCAGCTTCTTCGGGACCGTCTACGAGCAGTACTTC. Protein sequence: CASSFFGTVYEQYF.

This clonotype was seen only a few times. V and J are TRBV23-1 and TRBJ2-6, with TRBD1 matching 8 bases. TRBV23-1 is given ORF status, its function remaining uncertain. V shed 3 bases and J 0 bases; nucleotides not matched to a gene: 10. The CDR3 is made up of 19 amino acids. CDR3 amino acids: CASSQAGQVVVSGANVLTF. The CDR3 bases are TGCGCCAGCAGTCAGGCGGGACAGGTAGTCGTCTCTGGGGCCAACGTCCTGACTTTC.

The sample holds many counts of this clonotype. This chain links TRBV7-2 with TRBJ1-1; 7 nucleotides align to TRBD1. This CDR3 comprises 16 residues. In germline, CDR1 is SGHTA, CDR2 FQGNSA. V lost 4 bases to trimming and J lost 1 base; unmatched junction nucleotides: 9. The CDR3 protein is CASSYITRTGNTEAFF. The CDR3 coding sequence is TGTGCCAGCAGCTATATAACTAGGACAGGGAACACTGAAGCTTTCTTT.

The sample holds many counts of this clonotype. The chain recombines TRBV14 with TRBJ1-5; 7 bases align to TRBD1. Germline CDR1 SGHDN, CDR2 FVKESK. The CDR3 is 13 amino acids. V shed 4 bases, J shed 4 bases, and the junction held 1 base outside the gene matches. DNA for the CDR3: TGTGCCAGCAGCCCGACAGGGAATCAGCCCCAGCATTTT. This gives the protein CASSPTGNQPQHF.

This chain links TRBV5-1 with TRBJ2-3; D is unclear. V was shortened by 5 bases and J by 4 bases, with 5 bases between the two germline ends. Germline CDR1 SGHRS, CDR2 YFSETQ. This CDR3 is built from 11 residues. The CDR3 spells CASSRSDTQYF. The CDR3 DNA follows: TGCGCCAGCAGTAGGTCAGATACGCAGTATTTT.

This clonotype was recorded a few times. The chain has TRBV18 and TRBJ1-4; 7 bases align to TRBD1. After removal of 5 bases from V and 4 bases from J, the junction contained 7 bases not matched to a gene. Germline V gene sequence: CDR1 KGHSH, CDR2 LQKENI. CDR3 size: 15 residues. CDR3 sequence reads: CASSFDRASNEKLFF. CDR3 sequence (DNA): TGTGCCAGCTCATTCGACAGGGCAAGTAATGAAAAACTGTTTTTT.

The table lists this clonotype with many counts. The rearrangement joins TRBV29-1 to TRBJ2-1; 7 nucleotides agree with TRBD2. Germline V gives CDR1 SQVTM, CDR2 ANQGSEA. This CDR3 is 14 amino acids long. Unmatched junction bases numbered 6, after V lost 3 bases and J lost 4 bases. The CDR3 bases are TGCAGCGTTGAGAGGACTAGGGCATACAATGAGCAGTTCTTC. The encoded protein is CSVERTRAYNEQFF.

In its sample, this clonotype was seen a few times. The gene calls are TRBV7-9 and TRBJ2-1, with 8 bases lining up with TRBD1. The J segment lost 6 bases and the V segment lost 1 base, leaving 2 bases of the junction unmatched. The germline gives CDR1 SEHNR, CDR2 FQNEAQ (reference sequence). The CDR3 loop spans 14 amino acids. This CDR3 is CASSLVQGVNEQFF. Here the CDR3 DNA reads TGTGCCAGCAGCTTAGTACAGGGGGTCAATGAGCAGTTCTTC.

This CDR3 reads CASSFRISRDRGQETQYF. In DNA form, the CDR3 reads TGTGCCAGCAGCTTTCGAATATCCCGGGACAGGGGGCAAGAGACCCAGTACTTC. The chain couples TRBV7-9 to TRBJ2-5, with TRBD1 identical over 11 bases. The germline CDR1 and CDR2 sequences are SEHNR and FQNEAQ (reference sequence). After removal of 3 bases from V and 2 bases from J, the junction contained 11 bases not matched to a gene. CDR3 length equals 18 residues.

This clonotype was counted a few times. V and J are TRBV12-3 or TRBV12-4 and TRBJ2-7, with D perhaps TRBD2 (5 bases). The V gene lost 7 bases and the J gene lost 1 base, with 11 bases spanning the gap. The CDR3 is 13 residues long. CDR3 region: CASNPTGSYEQYF. The DNA of the CDR3 is TGTGCCAGCAACCCGACGGGGTCCTACGAGCAGTACTTC.

Many counts were recorded for this clonotype. The V call is TRBV24-1, the J call TRBJ2-3; TRBD1 agrees at 10 bases. Germline lookup yields CDR1 KGHDR and CDR2 SFDVKD. V was clipped by 6 bases and J by 5 bases; unmatched bases: 4. The CDR3 has 14 amino acids. In DNA, the CDR3 is TGTGCCACCAGTCCGACAGGGGGCAGAGATACGCAGTATTTT. Protein sequence: CATSPTGGRDTQYF.

This clonotype was picked up many times. V is TRBV7-9 and J is TRBJ2-2, with 9 bases fitting TRBD1. The CDR3 is 16 amino acids. Germline V gene data show CDR1 as SEHNR and CDR2 as FQNEAQ (reference sequence). Germline trimming cut 5 bases from V and 3 bases from J; bases unmatched to any gene: 7. CDR3 region: CASSANRGLDTGELFF. CDR3 DNA sequence: TGTGCCAGCAGCGCGAACAGGGGGCTTGACACCGGGGAGCTGTTTTTT.

This clonotype has only a few counts. CDR3 in DNA: TGTGCCAGCAGCCAAGAACCTGCGGACCCCACAGATACGCAGTATTTT. Translating it yields CASSQEPADPTDTQYF. The gene calls are TRBV14 and TRBJ2-3; unclear D gene. The CDR3 contains 16 residues. Germline CDR1 and CDR2: SGHDN and FVKESK. Trimming shortened V by 0 bases and J by 2 bases, and 12 bases separated the two germline ends.

This clonotype was recorded a few times. V is TRBV12-3 or TRBV12-4 and J is TRBJ2-5, with 8 bases lining up with TRBD1. J was trimmed by 5 bases and V by 7 bases; bases with no gene match: 9. This CDR3 has 14 amino acids. As DNA, the CDR3 is TGTGCCAGCACCGCGACAGGGGCTTACGAGACCCAGTACTTC. Amino acid sequence: CASTATGAYETQYF.

The V gene is TRBV20-1, the J gene TRBJ2-2; 11 nucleotides align to TRBD1. The CDR3 has 16 amino acids. CDR1 is DFQATT and CDR2 is SNEGSKA in the germline V gene (reference sequence). Trimming removed 6 bases from V and 2 bases from J; junction bases left unmatched: 8. The CDR3 loop reads CSAPGQGAINTGELFF. In DNA, the CDR3 is TGCAGTGCACCAGGACAGGGGGCCATCAACACCGGGGAGCTGTTTTTT.

This clonotype occurred many times. This chain connects TRBV7-9 to TRBJ2-1; D possibly corresponds to TRBD2 (5 bases). Trimming took 5 bases from V and 9 from J, leaving 5 bases between them. CDR1 SEHNR and CDR2 FQNEAQ come from the germline V gene (reference sequence). CDR3 length: 10 amino acids. The CDR3 here is CASSRGEQFF. The CDR3 DNA follows: TGTGCCAGCAGCCGGGGTGAGCAGTTCTTC. Filled out from reference TRBV7-9 and TRBJ2-1, the complete variable domain reads DTGVSQNPRHKITKRGQNVTFRCDPISEHNRLYWYRQTLGQGPEFLTYFQNEAQLEKSRLLSDRFSAERPKGSFSTLEIQRTEQGDSAMYLCASSRGEQFFGPGTRLTVL.

This clonotype was observed at least ten times. CDR3 nucleotides: TGCAGTGCTCTCCGTCAGGAGGGAGGATATACGCAGTATTTT. This translates into CSALRQEGGYTQYF. This chain connects TRBV20-1 to TRBJ2-3, with TRBD2 as a possible D gene (6 bases). The CDR3 covers 14 residues. Looked up from germline, CDR1 is DFQATT and CDR2 is SNEGSKA (reference sequence). V was shortened by 5 bases and J by 7 bases, with 19 bases between the two germline ends.